The 21 T cell receptor beta chains reported below all come from one sample, sequenced in a study of CD8 T cells in Susac syndrome. Random hexamers served to reverse transcribe roughly 0.45 to 1 ug RNA. TCRdb processed the immunoSEQ multiplex PCR reads anew with MiXCR; each CDR3 protein has one entry. Of roughly 80,000 distinct CDR3 sequences listed, roughly 91% are singletons. The sequenced material came from CD8+ T cells from PBMCs. These receptors came from a human donor with multiple sclerosis.

This chain links TRBV27 with TRBJ1-1; 7 bases fit TRBD1. The CDR3 is 15 amino acids. The V gene's germline CDR1 is MNHEY and CDR2 SMNVEV (reference sequence). With 5 bases clipped from V and 1 base from J, the junction kept 7 bases outside the gene matches. The CDR3, as DNA: TGTGCCAGCAGTCTGACAGGGTTGGGGAACACTGAAGCTTTCTTT. It is translated as CASSLTGLGNTEAFF.

The chain recombines TRBV5-6 with TRBJ2-1; TRBD1 might be the D (5 bases). The CDR3 length is 14 residues. The germline V and J ends were trimmed by 4 bases and 3 bases, with 11 bases remaining between them. CDR1 and CDR2 from the germline V gene are SGHDT and YYEEEE. The CDR3 DNA follows: TGTGCCAGCAGCACGCACAGGTACTACAATGAGCAGTTCTTC. Translation: CASSTHRYYNEQFF.

The chain combines TRBV5-6 with TRBJ2-5; D might be TRBD1 or TRBD2, each matching 6 bases. The CDR3 has 15 residues. Per germline, CDR1 SGHDT and CDR2 YYEEEE. V lost 3 bases and J 5 bases, leaving 17 bases between the germline ends. The chain's CDR3 is CASSWVTGTWETQYF. CDR3 coding DNA: TGTGCCAGCAGCTGGGTAACAGGGACTTGGGAGACCCAGTACTTC.

The V call is TRBV28, the J call TRBJ2-5; 8 nucleotides align to TRBD1. J gave up 5 bases and V 4 bases, and 9 bases lay outside the gene matches. Germline V CDR1 and CDR2: MDHEN, SYDVKM. The CDR3 has 15 amino acids. The CDR3 DNA sequence: TGTGCCAGCAGTTACCAGGGGGCTGTCGTGGAGACCCAGTACTTC. Amino acid sequence: CASSYQGAVVETQYF.

J is TRBJ2-3 and V is TRBV2, with TRBD2 identical over 10 bases. CDR1 is SNHLY and CDR2 is FYNNEI in the germline V gene. J gave up 6 bases and V 6 bases, and 6 bases lay outside the gene matches. The CDR3 spans 14 residues. CDR3 nucleotide sequence: TGTGCCAGCAGGGAGACTAGCGGGCGGGATACGCAGTATTTT. This encodes CASRETSGRDTQYF.

The rearrangement uses TRBV10-2 and TRBJ2-2; D is ambiguous. V gave up 9 bases and J gave up 3 bases, with 11 bases separating them. CDR3 length: 13 amino acids. Germline CDR1 is WSHSY and CDR2 is SAAADI. Written as DNA, the CDR3 is TGCGCCAGGAGCCCAGCAGACACCGGGGAGCTGTTTTTT. Translating it yields CARSPADTGELFF.

This chain joins TRBV12-5 and TRBJ2-1, with TRBD2 identical over 12 bases. J was trimmed by 12 bases and V by 1 base; bases with no gene match: 7. Germline-derived CDR1 and CDR2 are LGHNT and FRNRAP. This CDR3 is built from 15 residues. The CDR3 nucleotides are TGTGCTAGTGGTTTGGGACTAGCGGGAGACATGTGGCAGTTCTTC. This sequence encodes CASGLGLAGDMWQFF.

The V and J genes are TRBV13 and TRBJ1-6; D is ambiguous. Between the trimmed V and J ends, which lost 6 bases and 6 bases, there was a span of 9 bases. This CDR3 has 13 residues. CDR1 is PRHDT, CDR2 FYEKMQ, per germline (reference sequence). In DNA, the CDR3 is TGTGCCAGCAGTGGGCGTCCTAATTCACCCCTCCACTTT. Translated: CASSGRPNSPLHF.

The chain has TRBV18 and TRBJ2-1; 12 bases map to TRBD2. Trimming at V came to 3 bases and at J to 0 bases, leaving 6 bases not matched to a gene. Germline assignment: CDR1 KGHSH and CDR2 LQKENI. The CDR3 contains 18 residues. The CDR3 region is CASSPGLAGLSSYNEQFF. The CDR3 DNA reads as TGTGCCAGCTCACCGGGACTAGCGGGCCTTAGCTCCTACAATGAGCAGTTCTTC. Looking up the rest from reference TRBV18 and TRBJ2-1 gives the full variable domain: NAGVMQNPRHLVRRRGQEARLRCSPMKGHSHVYWYRQLPEEGLKFMVYLQKENIIDESGMPKERFSAEFPKEGPSILRIQQVVRGDSAAYFCASSPGLAGLSSYNEQFFGPGTRLTVL.

The rearrangement uses TRBV27 and TRBJ1-6; D gene uncertain. The CDR3 loop spans 13 amino acids. The germline CDR1 and CDR2 sequences are MNHEY and SMNVEV (reference sequence). V was pared by 5 bases and J by 9 bases, with 11 bases between. Here the CDR3 reads CASSGWTGSPLHF. The CDR3 nucleotides read TGTGCCAGCAGTGGTTGGACGGGTTCACCCCTCCACTTT.

The V and J genes are TRBV15 and TRBJ2-5; D ambiguous. Trimming took 5 bases from V and 1 from J, leaving 5 bases between them. Germline CDR1 reads LNHNV; CDR2 reads YYDKDF (reference sequence). CDR3 size: 12 residues. The CDR3 DNA follows: TGTGCCACCAGCGGTTCCCAAGAGACCCAGTACTTC. Encoded protein: CATSGSQETQYF.

The chain carries TRBV3-1 and TRBJ2-3; 9 bases fit TRBD1. The CDR3 consists of 16 residues. The germline gives CDR1 LGHDT, CDR2 YNNKEL (reference sequence). Unmatched junction bases numbered 11, after V lost 6 bases and J lost 4 bases. CDR3 in amino acids: CASSRLDRGIADTQYF. In nucleotides, the CDR3 is TGTGCCAGCAGTCGACTGGACAGGGGTATAGCAGATACGCAGTATTTT.

The chain combines TRBV28 with TRBJ1-5; weak D call: TRBD1 (5 bases). This CDR3 region has 14 residues. Germline V gene data show CDR1 as MDHEN and CDR2 as SYDVKM. With 6 bases removed from V and 4 bases from J, the gap between germline ends came to 13 bases. CDR3 region: CASSKGPFNQPQHF. DNA for the CDR3: TGTGCCAGCAGCAAGGGGCCGTTTAATCAGCCCCAGCATTTT.

The chain carries TRBV27 and TRBJ2-7; 15 bases align to TRBD2. The V and J ends lost 6 bases and 6 bases, in that order; junction bases with no gene match: 12. The CDR3 consists of 17 residues. Germline lookup yields CDR1 MNHEY and CDR2 SMNVEV (reference sequence). The CDR3: CASRPTGTSGRRAEQYF. As DNA, the CDR3 is TGTGCCAGCAGGCCTACCGGGACTAGCGGGAGGAGGGCCGAGCAGTACTTC.

The rearrangement links TRBV12-3 or TRBV12-4 to TRBJ2-3; D gene unclear. The CDR3 runs 11 residues. The ends were cut back, 8 bases at V and 6 bases at J, with 9 bases in the middle. The CDR3 is CASSLGDTQYF. Here the CDR3 DNA reads TGTGCCAGCTCGCTCGGGGATACGCAGTATTTT.

V usage is TRBV12-3 or TRBV12-4 and J usage is TRBJ2-3; D is unclear. V lost 3 bases and J lost 3, with 13 bases in between. The CDR3 contains 15 residues. This CDR3 is CASSFKNTETDTQYF. For the CDR3, the DNA is TGTGCCAGCAGTTTTAAGAACACGGAAACAGATACGCAGTATTTT.

This chain joins TRBV19 and TRBJ2-1; 9 bases agree with TRBD1. Looked up from germline, CDR1 is LNHDA and CDR2 is SQIVND (reference sequence). This CDR3 has 18 residues. The V segment lost 3 bases and the J segment 6 bases; nucleotides outside the gene matches: 15. CDR3 coding DNA: TGTGCCAGTAGTATCATCGGGTTTTCGGGACAGGGACTCAATGAGCAGTTCTTC. Translation gives CASSIIGFSGQGLNEQFF.

The DNA for the CDR3 is TGTGCCAGCAGTGATAAGCTGTTGGTGGGAAGGGCTGAAGCTTTCTTT. Its translation is CASSDKLLVGRAEAFF. The chain recombines TRBV6-1 with TRBJ1-1; D uncertain. The CDR3 has 16 amino acids. V lost 3 bases, J lost 6 bases, and 20 bases lay in between. CDR1 is MNHNS, CDR2 SASEGT, per germline.

This clonotype has just one count. Here the CDR3 reads CASSSPAGAGADTQYF. The CDR3 region has the DNA TGTGCCAGCAGTTCGCCAGCGGGAGCAGGAGCAGATACGCAGTATTTT. The chain carries TRBV27 and TRBJ2-3; 8 nucleotides line up with TRBD2. CDR1 MNHEY and CDR2 SMNVEV come from the germline V gene (reference sequence). V shed 4 bases, J shed 4 bases, and the junction held 10 bases outside the gene matches. The CDR3 length is 16 residues.

The J gene is TRBJ2-7, the V gene TRBV20-1, with a possible D match to TRBD2 (6 bases). Germline V gene sequence: CDR1 DFQATT, CDR2 SNEGSKA (reference sequence). The CDR3 runs 15 residues. The germline V and J ends were trimmed by 1 base and 3 bases, with 16 bases remaining between them. CDR3 residues: CSARAVGTGVYEQYF. As DNA, the CDR3 is TGCAGTGCTAGAGCTGTGGGGACGGGGGTCTACGAGCAGTACTTC.

The rearrangement links TRBV20-1 to TRBJ2-7; TRBD1 matches 7 bases. This CDR3 has 16 residues. Germline CDR1 reads DFQATT; CDR2 reads SNEGSKA (reference sequence). J was trimmed by 2 bases and V by 4 bases; bases with no gene match: 14. CDR3: CSAKLYSGTEPYEQYF. For the CDR3, the DNA is TGCAGTGCTAAACTGTATTCCGGGACAGAGCCCTACGAGCAGTACTTC.